A single sample gave rise to the 21 T cell receptor beta chains below, sequenced in a study of T cell responses to AZD1222 COVID-19 vaccine. Data came from immunoSEQ multiplex PCR; TCRdb stores just in-frame clones and leaves some out. The table lists about 160,000 clones, around 92% of them singletons. The starting material was peripheral blood, obtained on day 0 of MenACWY control vaccination. These receptors came from an adult in good health.

J is TRBJ1-5 and V is TRBV2; unclear D gene. Germline lookup yields CDR1 SNHLY and CDR2 FYNNEI. Between the trimmed V and J ends, which lost 8 bases and 3 bases, there was a span of 14 bases. This CDR3 comprises 14 residues. CDR3 sequence: CASQTARHNQPQHF. DNA of the CDR3: TGTGCCAGCCAGACCGCCAGGCACAATCAGCCCCAGCATTTT.

This rearrangement joins TRBV5-1 to TRBJ2-3; D is perhaps TRBD2 (6 bases). The V end was cut by 4 bases, the J end by 10 bases, with 22 bases between. CDR1 and CDR2 (germline): SGHRS, YFSETQ. The CDR3 sequence is 15 residues long. The CDR3: CASSQLPGGGSAQYF. The CDR3 DNA reads TGCGCCAGCAGCCAACTCCCCGGGGGTGGCTCAGCGCAGTATTTT.

The chain is built from TRBV7-9 and TRBJ2-7; TRBD1 aligns across 7 bases. The CDR3 has 16 amino acids. The ends lost 2 bases at V and 0 bases at J; junction bases unmatched: 7. Per the germline V gene, CDR1 is SEHNR and CDR2 is FQNEAQ (reference sequence). CDR3 sequence (DNA): TGTGCCAGCAGCTTATCGTTGGGGACAGCCTCCTACGAGCAGTACTTC. It yields the protein CASSLSLGTASYEQYF.

V usage is TRBV6-1 and J usage is TRBJ1-3; D perhaps matches TRBD1 (5 bases). CDR1 is MNHNS, CDR2 SASEGT, per germline. The CDR3 is 17 amino acids. V dropped 0 bases and J dropped 2 bases, with 14 bases sitting between them. This chain's CDR3 is CASSEARGGTAGNTIYF. CDR3 DNA sequence: TGTGCCAGCAGTGAAGCTCGGGGGGGTACCGCTGGAAACACCATATATTTT.

This clone showed up just once. The chain is built from TRBV7-3 and TRBJ1-2; D gene unclear. CDR1 is SGHTA and CDR2 is FQGTGA in the germline V gene. Trimming took 2 bases from V and 6 from J, leaving 10 bases between them. The CDR3 totals 13 residues. The CDR3 coding sequence is TGTGCCAGCAGCTTAGTCTCCGGGGATGGCTACACCTTC. Its protein is CASSLVSGDGYTF.

The CDR3 DNA follows: TGTGCCTGGAGGGGGACAAAGGGAGGAAACACCATATATTTT. As protein: CAWRGTKGGNTIYF. The genes are TRBV30 and TRBJ1-3, with D perhaps matching TRBD1 (6 bases). V was trimmed by 3 bases and J by 4 bases, leaving 13 bases between them. This CDR3 spans 14 amino acids. The germline gives CDR1 GTSNPN, CDR2 SVGIG (reference sequence).

The chain employs TRBV24-1 and TRBJ1-5; D is unresolved. The CDR3 has 16 residues. The germline V gene has CDR1 KGHDR and CDR2 SFDVKD. Trimming shortened V by 3 bases and J by 7 bases, and 18 bases separated the two germline ends. CDR3 nucleotides: TGTGCCACCAGTGATCGGTCCATAGGAGGTGAACAGCCCCAGCATTTT. It is translated as CATSDRSIGGEQPQHF.

The chain recombines TRBV28 with TRBJ1-2, with D uncertain. The CDR3 runs 14 residues. V lost 3 bases, J lost 5 bases, and 13 bases lay in between. Per germline, CDR1 MDHEN and CDR2 SYDVKM. The CDR3 protein is CASSFLDIEYGYTF. CDR3 nucleotides: TGTGCCAGCAGTTTCCTCGACATCGAGTATGGCTACACCTTC.

V is TRBV11-3 and J is TRBJ2-5, with TRBD2 identical over 10 bases. This CDR3 is 15 amino acids long. The ends lost 3 bases at V and 3 bases at J; junction bases unmatched: 4. Germline V gene sequence: CDR1 SGHNT, CDR2 YENEEA. CDR3 DNA sequence: TGTGCCAGCAGCTTTACCAGCGGGGGGGAAGAGACCCAGTACTTC. Protein sequence: CASSFTSGGEETQYF.

This chain uses TRBV19 with TRBJ1-1; D unresolved. Germline CDR1 reads LNHDA; CDR2 reads SQIVND (reference sequence). Trimming took 4 bases from V and 6 from J, leaving 6 bases between them. The length of the CDR3 is 11 residues. The CDR3 coding sequence is TGTGCCAGTAGTACGCGATCTGAAGCTTTCTTT. Translating gives CASSTRSEAFF.

This clone is a singleton in its sample. The J gene is TRBJ1-2, the V gene TRBV2, with 7 bases that match TRBD1. V shed 6 bases, J shed 5 bases, and the junction held 9 bases outside the gene matches. The CDR3 loop spans 14 amino acids. Germline CDR1 and CDR2: SNHLY and FYNNEI. CDR3 sequence reads: CASRIPTGVYGYTF. In nucleotides, the CDR3 is TGTGCCAGCAGGATCCCTACAGGGGTTTATGGCTACACCTTC.

This clone was counted once. The J gene is TRBJ1-2, the V gene TRBV6-5; D is perhaps TRBD1 (5 bases). The CDR3 spans 14 residues. Trimming took 10 bases from V and 1 from J, leaving 16 bases between them. Germline CDR1 and CDR2: MNHEY and SVGAGI. The CDR3 DNA is TGTGCCACCAACGTAGGGGCAAGTAACTATGGCTACACCTTC. It specifies CATNVGASNYGYTF.

The chain recombines TRBV9 with TRBJ2-4, with unresolved D. Trimming stripped 0 bases from V and 0 bases from J, with 7 bases between. Germline CDR1 is SGDLS and CDR2 is YYNGEE. The length of the CDR3 is 15 residues. DNA of the CDR3: TGTGCCAGCAGCGTAGGGGCCCTAGCCAAAAACATTCAGTACTTC. This sequence encodes CASSVGALAKNIQYF. Full variable domain (remainder filled in from reference TRBV9 and TRBJ2-4): DSGVTQTPKHLITATGQRVTLRCSPRSGDLSVYWYQQSLDQGLQFLIQYYNGEERAKGNILERFSAQQFPDLHSELNLSSLELGDSALYFCASSVGALAKNIQYFGAGTRLSVL.

The rearrangement links TRBV15 to TRBJ2-1; D is unclear. The CDR3 runs to 14 residues. The germline V and J ends were trimmed by 0 bases and 4 bases, with 7 bases remaining between them. The germline CDR1 and CDR2 sequences are LNHNV and YYDKDF (reference sequence). As DNA, the CDR3 is TGTGCCACCAGCAGAGAGAACCTATACAATGAGCAGTTCTTC. Amino acid sequence: CATSRENLYNEQFF. The entire variable domain, with the rest obtained from reference TRBV15 and TRBJ2-1, is as follows: DAMVIQNPRYQVTQFGKPVTLSCSQTLNHNVMYWYQQKSSQAPKLLFHYYDKDFNNEADTPDNFQSRRPNTSFCFLDIRSPGLGDTAMYLCATSRENLYNEQFFGPGTRLTVL.

This clone was seen more than once but under ten times. The V call is TRBV9, the J call TRBJ2-1; 7 bases fit TRBD2. CDR3 size: 16 residues. V lost 3 bases to trimming and J lost 0 bases; unmatched junction nucleotides: 6. Germline V CDR1 and CDR2: SGDLS, YYNGEE. As DNA, the CDR3 is TGTGCCAGCAGCGCCGGGACGGGGGGCTCCTACAATGAGCAGTTCTTC. Its protein product is CASSAGTGGSYNEQFF.

The V gene is TRBV6-5, the J gene TRBJ1-2; maybe TRBD1 (5 bases). Per germline, CDR1 MNHEY and CDR2 SVGAGI. Trimming stripped 5 bases from V and 4 bases from J, with 14 bases between. CDR3 size: 14 residues. CDR3 DNA sequence: TGTGCCAGCAGTCTTGGACAACAGGCCTATGGCTACACCTTC. Translation gives CASSLGQQAYGYTF.

The chain has TRBV6-4 and TRBJ1-1; 9 bases line up with TRBD1. Germline V gene sequence: CDR1 MRHNA, CDR2 SNTAGT. Trimming cost V 6 bases and J 5 bases; bases outside gene matches: 10. This CDR3 contains 15 residues. The CDR3 sequence: CASRITGTGMTEAFF. Here the CDR3 DNA reads TGTGCCAGCAGAATAACCGGGACAGGGATGACTGAAGCTTTCTTT.

This chain joins TRBV4-1 and TRBJ2-5; 8 bases map to TRBD2. This CDR3 spans 14 amino acids. V gave up 4 bases and J gave up 5 bases; unmatched junction bases: 6. Germline-derived CDR1 and CDR2 are MGHRA and YSYEKL. The CDR3 loop is CASSLAGGRETQYF. Written as DNA, the CDR3 is TGCGCCAGCAGCCTGGCGGGAGGCCGGGAGACCCAGTACTTC.

V is TRBV30 and J is TRBJ1-4; 8 nucleotides align to TRBD1. This CDR3 region has 17 residues. After removal of 2 bases from V and 7 bases from J, the junction contained 15 bases not matched to a gene. The germline V gene encodes CDR1 GTSNPN and CDR2 SVGIG (reference sequence). CDR3 coding DNA: TGTGCCTGGAGTCACTTCACCGACAGGGGCGTTGGTGAAAAACTGTTTTTT. Translation gives CAWSHFTDRGVGEKLFF.

The chain combines TRBV4-2 with TRBJ1-3, with 9 nucleotides matching TRBD1. The CDR3 spans 19 residues. V gave up 4 bases and J gave up 2 bases; unmatched junction bases: 15. Germline V gene sequence: CDR1 LGHNA, CDR2 YNFKEQ. CDR3 protein: CASSRVPGQGRLAGNTIYF. The CDR3 DNA follows: TGTGCCAGCAGCCGCGTCCCGGGACAGGGTCGACTTGCTGGAAACACCATATATTTT.

The chain couples TRBV19 to TRBJ1-4; D is perhaps TRBD1 (5 bases). Germline loops: CDR1 LNHDA, CDR2 SQIVND (reference sequence). Trimming shortened V by 7 bases and J by 3 bases, and 15 bases separated the two germline ends. The CDR3 runs to 15 residues. The CDR3 DNA follows: TGTGCCAGTACCACAAGCGGGACGGCTAATGAAAAACTGTTTTTT. It encodes CASTTSGTANEKLFF.